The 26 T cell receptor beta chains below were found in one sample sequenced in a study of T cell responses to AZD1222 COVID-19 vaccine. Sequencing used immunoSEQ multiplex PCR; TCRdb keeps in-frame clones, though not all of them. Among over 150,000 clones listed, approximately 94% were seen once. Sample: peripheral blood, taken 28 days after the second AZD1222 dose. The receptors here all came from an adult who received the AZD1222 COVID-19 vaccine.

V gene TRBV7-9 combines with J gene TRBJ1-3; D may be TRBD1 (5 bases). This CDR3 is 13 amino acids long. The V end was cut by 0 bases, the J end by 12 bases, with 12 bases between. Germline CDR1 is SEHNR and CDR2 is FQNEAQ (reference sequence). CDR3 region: CASSLASMGDIYF. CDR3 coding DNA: TGTGCCAGCAGCTTAGCTTCGATGGGGGACATATATTTT.

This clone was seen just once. CDR3 coding DNA: TGTGCCAGCAGTTACAATAGCAATCAGCCCCAGCATTTT. Translation: CASSYNSNQPQHF. The V and J genes are TRBV2 and TRBJ1-5; D gene unclear. V was trimmed by 5 bases and J by 0 bases, leaving 5 bases between them. CDR1 and CDR2 from the germline V gene are SNHLY and FYNNEI. The CDR3 loop spans 13 amino acids. The variable domain in full, with the rest retrieved from reference TRBV2 and TRBJ1-5, is EPEVTQTPSHQVTQMGQEVILRCVPISNHLYFYWYRQILGQKVEFLVSFYNNEISEKSEIFDDQFSVERPDGSNFTLKIRSTKLEDSAMYFCASSYNSNQPQHFGDGTRLSIL.

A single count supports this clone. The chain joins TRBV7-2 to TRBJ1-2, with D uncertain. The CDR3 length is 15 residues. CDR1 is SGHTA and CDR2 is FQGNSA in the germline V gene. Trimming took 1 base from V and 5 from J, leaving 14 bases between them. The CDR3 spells CASSLESDSYYGYTF. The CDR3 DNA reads TGTGCCAGCAGCTTAGAGTCGGACTCCTATTATGGCTACACCTTC.

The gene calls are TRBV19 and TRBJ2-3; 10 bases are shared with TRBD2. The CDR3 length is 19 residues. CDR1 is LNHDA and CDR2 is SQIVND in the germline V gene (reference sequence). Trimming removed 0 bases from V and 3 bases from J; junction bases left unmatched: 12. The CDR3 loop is CASSIDPFPSGRHTDTQYF. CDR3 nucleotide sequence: TGTGCCAGTAGTATAGACCCCTTTCCTAGCGGGAGACATACAGATACGCAGTATTTT. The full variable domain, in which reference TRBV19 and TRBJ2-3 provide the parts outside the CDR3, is DGGITQSPKYLFRKEGQNVTLSCEQNLNHDAMYWYRQDPGQGLRLIYYSQIVNDFQKGDIAEGYSVSREKKESFPLTVTSAQKNPTAFYLCASSIDPFPSGRHTDTQYFGPGTRLTVL.

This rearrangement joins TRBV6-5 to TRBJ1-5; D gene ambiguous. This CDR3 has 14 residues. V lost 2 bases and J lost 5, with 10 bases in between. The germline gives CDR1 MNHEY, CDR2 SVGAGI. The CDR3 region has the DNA TGTGCCAGCAGTTACGGCTCTCAGTATCAGCCCCAGCATTTT. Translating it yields CASSYGSQYQPQHF.

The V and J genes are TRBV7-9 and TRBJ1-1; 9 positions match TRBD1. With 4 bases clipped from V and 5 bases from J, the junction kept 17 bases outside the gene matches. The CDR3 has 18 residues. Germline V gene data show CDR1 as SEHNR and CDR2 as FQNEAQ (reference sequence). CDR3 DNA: TGTGCCAGCAGCTCCCAGGACGGGAACAGGGGGCGGAAAACTGAAGCTTTCTTT. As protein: CASSSQDGNRGRKTEAFF.

The CDR3 region is CASSYLRLYEQYF. The CDR3 DNA sequence: TGTGCCAGCAGTTACCTCCGGCTCTACGAGCAGTACTTC. The V gene is TRBV6-2 or TRBV6-3, the J gene TRBJ2-7; D not certain. The CDR3 contains 13 residues. Per germline, CDR1 MNHEY and CDR2 SVGEGT. V was cut by 2 bases and J by 3 bases, with 8 bases left in between.

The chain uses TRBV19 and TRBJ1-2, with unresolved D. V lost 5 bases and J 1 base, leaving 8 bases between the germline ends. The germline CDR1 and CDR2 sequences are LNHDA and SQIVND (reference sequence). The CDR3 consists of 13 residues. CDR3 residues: CASSPTRNYGYTF. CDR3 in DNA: TGTGCCAGTAGTCCCACACGTAACTATGGCTACACCTTC.

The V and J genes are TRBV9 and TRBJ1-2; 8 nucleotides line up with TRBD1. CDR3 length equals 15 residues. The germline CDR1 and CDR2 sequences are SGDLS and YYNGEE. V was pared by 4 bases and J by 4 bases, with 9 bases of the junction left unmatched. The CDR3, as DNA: TGTGCCAGCAGCACCCGGGACAGGAAGACCTATGGCTACACCTTC. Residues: CASSTRDRKTYGYTF.

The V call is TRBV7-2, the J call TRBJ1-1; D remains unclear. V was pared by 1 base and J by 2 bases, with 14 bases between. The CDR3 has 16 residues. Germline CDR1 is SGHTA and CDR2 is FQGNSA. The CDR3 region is CASSLGDTYFNTEAFF. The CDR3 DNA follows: TGTGCCAGCAGCTTAGGTGACACCTATTTCAACACTGAAGCTTTCTTT. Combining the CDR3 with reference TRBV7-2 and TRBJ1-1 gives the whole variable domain GAGVSQSPSNKVTEKGKDVELRCDPISGHTALYWYRQSLGQGLEFLIYFQGNSAPDKSGLPSDRFSAERTGGSVSTLTIQRTQQEDSAVYLCASSLGDTYFNTEAFFGQGTRLTVV.

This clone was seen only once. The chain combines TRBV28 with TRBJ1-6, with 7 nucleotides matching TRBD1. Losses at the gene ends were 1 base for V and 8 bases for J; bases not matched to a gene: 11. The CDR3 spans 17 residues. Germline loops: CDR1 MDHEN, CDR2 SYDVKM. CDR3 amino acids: CASSLYRRRGIHSPLHF. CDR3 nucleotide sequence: TGTGCCAGCAGTTTATATCGTCGCAGGGGGATTCATTCACCCCTCCACTTT.

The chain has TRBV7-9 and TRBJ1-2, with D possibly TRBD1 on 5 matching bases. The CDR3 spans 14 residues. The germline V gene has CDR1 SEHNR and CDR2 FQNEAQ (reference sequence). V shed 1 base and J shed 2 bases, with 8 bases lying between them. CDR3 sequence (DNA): TGTGCCAGCAGCTTAGGAGGGGTCAACTATGGCTACACCTTC. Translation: CASSLGGVNYGYTF.

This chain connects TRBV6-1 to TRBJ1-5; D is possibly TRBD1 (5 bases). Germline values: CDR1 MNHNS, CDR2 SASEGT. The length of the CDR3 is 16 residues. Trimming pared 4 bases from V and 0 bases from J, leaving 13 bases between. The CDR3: CASSVIMQGSNQPQHF. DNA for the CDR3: TGTGCCAGCAGTGTTATTATGCAGGGTAGCAATCAGCCCCAGCATTTT.

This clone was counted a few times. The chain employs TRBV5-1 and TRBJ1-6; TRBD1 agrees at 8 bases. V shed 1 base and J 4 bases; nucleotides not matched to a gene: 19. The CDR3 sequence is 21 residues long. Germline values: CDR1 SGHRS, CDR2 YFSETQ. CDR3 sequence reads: CASSLSDRPLGTGSYNSPLHF. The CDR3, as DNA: TGCGCCAGCAGCTTGTCCGACCGGCCTTTAGGGACAGGATCATATAATTCACCCCTCCACTTT. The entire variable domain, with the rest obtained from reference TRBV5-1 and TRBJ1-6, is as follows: KAGVTQTPRYLIKTRGQQVTLSCSPISGHRSVSWYQQTPGQGLQFLFEYFSETQRNKGNFPGRFSGRQFSNSRSEMNVSTLELGDSALYLCASSLSDRPLGTGSYNSPLHFGNGTRLTVT.

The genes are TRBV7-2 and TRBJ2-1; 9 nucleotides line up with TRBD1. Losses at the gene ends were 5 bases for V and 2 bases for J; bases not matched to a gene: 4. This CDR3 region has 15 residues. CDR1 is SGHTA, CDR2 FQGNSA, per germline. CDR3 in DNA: TGTGCCAGCAGCCTTGGGACAGGGACCTACAATGAGCAGTTCTTC. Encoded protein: CASSLGTGTYNEQFF.

The CDR3 nucleotides read TGTGCCAGCAGCCTGGACAGGGCCGATGGCTACACCTTC. Translation gives CASSLDRADGYTF. The chain employs TRBV6-2 or TRBV6-3 and TRBJ1-2; 8 bases agree with TRBD1. J was trimmed by 6 bases and V by 6 bases; bases with no gene match: 6. This CDR3 region has 13 residues. Germline-derived CDR1 and CDR2 are MNHEY and SVGEGT.

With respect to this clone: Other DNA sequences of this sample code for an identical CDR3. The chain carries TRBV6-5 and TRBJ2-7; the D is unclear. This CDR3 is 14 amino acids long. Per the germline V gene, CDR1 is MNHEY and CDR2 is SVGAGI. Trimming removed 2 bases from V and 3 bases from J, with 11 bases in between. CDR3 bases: TGTGCCAGCAGTTACGAAGTCAGAGGCTACGAGCAGTACTTC. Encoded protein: CASSYEVRGYEQYF.

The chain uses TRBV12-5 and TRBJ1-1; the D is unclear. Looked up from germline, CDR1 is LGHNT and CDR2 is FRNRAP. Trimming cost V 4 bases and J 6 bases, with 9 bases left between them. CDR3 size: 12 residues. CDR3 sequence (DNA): TGTGCTAGTGGTTGGTCTCCATCTGAAGCTTTCTTT. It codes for CASGWSPSEAFF. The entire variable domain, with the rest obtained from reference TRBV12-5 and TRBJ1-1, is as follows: DARVTQTPRHKVTEMGQEVTMRCQPILGHNTVFWYRQTMMQGLELLAYFRNRAPLDDSGMPKDRFSAEMPDATLATLKIQPSEPRDSAVYFCASGWSPSEAFFGQGTRLTVV.

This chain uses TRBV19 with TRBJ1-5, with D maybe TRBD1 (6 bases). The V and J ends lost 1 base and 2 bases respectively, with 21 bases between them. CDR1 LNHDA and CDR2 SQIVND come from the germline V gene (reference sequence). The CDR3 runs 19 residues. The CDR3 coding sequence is TGTGCCAGTAGTATAGGGAGAATCAGGGGCCTTGGGGGCAATCAGCCCCAGCATTTT. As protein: CASSIGRIRGLGGNQPQHF.

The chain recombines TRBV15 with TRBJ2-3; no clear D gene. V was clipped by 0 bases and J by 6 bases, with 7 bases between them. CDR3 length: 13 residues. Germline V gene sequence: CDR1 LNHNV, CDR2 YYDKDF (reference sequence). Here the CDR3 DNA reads TGTGCCACCAGCAGAGATCGTCAGGATACGCAGTATTTT. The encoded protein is CATSRDRQDTQYF.

CDR3: CASSPALTSTDTQYF. CDR3 in DNA: TGTGCCAGCTCACCAGCTCTGACTAGCACAGATACGCAGTATTTT. This rearrangement joins TRBV18 to TRBJ2-3, with no clear D. Germline V gene data show CDR1 as KGHSH and CDR2 as LQKENI. The CDR3 has 15 residues. The germline V and J ends were trimmed by 2 bases and 0 bases, with 9 bases remaining between them.

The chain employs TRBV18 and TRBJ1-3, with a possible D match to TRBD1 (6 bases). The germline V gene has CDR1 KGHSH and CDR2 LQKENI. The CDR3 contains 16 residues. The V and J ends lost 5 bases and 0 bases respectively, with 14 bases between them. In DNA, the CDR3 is TGTGCCAGCTCATCGGACAGCCTGTTCTCTGGAAACACCATATATTTT. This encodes CASSSDSLFSGNTIYF.

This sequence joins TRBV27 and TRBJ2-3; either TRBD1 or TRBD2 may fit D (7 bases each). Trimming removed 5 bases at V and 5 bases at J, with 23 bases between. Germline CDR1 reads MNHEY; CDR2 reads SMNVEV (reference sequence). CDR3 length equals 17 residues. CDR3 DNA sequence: TGTGCCAGCAGTCCACCGAGGGGGCGGGAGAGGGAAGATACGCAGTATTTT. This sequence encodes CASSPPRGREREDTQYF.

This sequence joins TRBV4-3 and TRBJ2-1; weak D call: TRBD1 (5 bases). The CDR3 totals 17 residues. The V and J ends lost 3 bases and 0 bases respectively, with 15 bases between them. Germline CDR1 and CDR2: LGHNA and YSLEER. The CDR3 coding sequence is TGCGCCAGCAGCCACCCGAGACAGAAGAACTCCTACAATGAGCAGTTCTTC. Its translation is CASSHPRQKNSYNEQFF.

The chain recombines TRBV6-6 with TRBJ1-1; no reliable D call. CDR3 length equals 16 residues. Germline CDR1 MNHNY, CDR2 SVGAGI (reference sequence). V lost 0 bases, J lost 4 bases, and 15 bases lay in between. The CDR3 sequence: CASSYSMFKGSTEAFF. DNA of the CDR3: TGTGCCAGCAGTTACTCGATGTTCAAAGGGAGCACTGAAGCTTTCTTT.

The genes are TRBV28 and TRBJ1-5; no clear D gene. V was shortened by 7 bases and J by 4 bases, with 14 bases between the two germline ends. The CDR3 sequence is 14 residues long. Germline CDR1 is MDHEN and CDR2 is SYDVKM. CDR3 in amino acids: CASTETPINQPQHF. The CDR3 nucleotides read TGTGCCAGCACCGAAACCCCTATTAATCAGCCCCAGCATTTT.